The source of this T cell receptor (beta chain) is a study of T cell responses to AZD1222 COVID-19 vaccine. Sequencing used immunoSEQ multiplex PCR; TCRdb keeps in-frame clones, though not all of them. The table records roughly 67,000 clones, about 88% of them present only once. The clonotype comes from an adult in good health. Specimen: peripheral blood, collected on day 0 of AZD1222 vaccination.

The CDR3 nucleotides are TGTGCCAGCAAGCAGGACTACATCAGCACCGGGGAGCTGTTTTTT. As protein: CASKQDYISTGELFF. The V call is TRBV2, the J call TRBJ2-2; perhaps TRBD2 as D (6 bases). Trimming removed 7 bases from V and 4 bases from J, with 16 bases in between. Looked up from germline, CDR1 is SNHLY and CDR2 is FYNNEI. This CDR3 spans 15 amino acids.